This TCR beta chain came from a study of early T cells in non-severe SARS-CoV-2 infection. The CDR3 totals 16 residues. Losses at the gene ends were 5 bases for V and 4 bases for J; bases not matched to a gene: 5. Germline V gives CDR1 SGHAT, CDR2 FQNNGV. TCRdb itself ran the 5' RACE reads through MiXCR, one entry per CDR3 protein. Of about 46,000 distinct CDR3 sequences detected, less than 10% appear once; the ten largest clones hold over 4.5%. This clonotype was observed a few times. The sample here was whole blood, taken at baseline. The origin of this receptor is an adult who was a healthcare worker with PCR-confirmed SARS-CoV-2 infection or an uninfected control (not recorded which). V usage is TRBV11-2 and J usage is TRBJ2-2; 12 nucleotides match TRBD2. The CDR3 protein is CASSPTLAGGTGELFF. CDR3 in DNA: TGTGCCAGCAGCCCGACACTAGCGGGAGGCACCGGGGAGCTGTTTTTT.